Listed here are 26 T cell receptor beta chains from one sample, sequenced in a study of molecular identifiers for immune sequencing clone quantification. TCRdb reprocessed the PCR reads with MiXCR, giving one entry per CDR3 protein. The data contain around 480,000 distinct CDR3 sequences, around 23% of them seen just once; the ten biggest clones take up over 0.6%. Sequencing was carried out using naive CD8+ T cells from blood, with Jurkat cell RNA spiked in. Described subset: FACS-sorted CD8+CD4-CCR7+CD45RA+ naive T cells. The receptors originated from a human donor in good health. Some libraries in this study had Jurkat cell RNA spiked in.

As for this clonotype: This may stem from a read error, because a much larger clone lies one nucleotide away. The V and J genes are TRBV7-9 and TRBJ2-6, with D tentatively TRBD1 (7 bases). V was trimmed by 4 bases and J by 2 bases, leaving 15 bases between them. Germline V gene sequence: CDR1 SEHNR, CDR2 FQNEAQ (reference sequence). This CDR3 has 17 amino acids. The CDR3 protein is CASSSTGERAGANVLTF. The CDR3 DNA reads TGTGCCAGCAGCTCCACAGGGGAGCGGGCTGGGGCCAACGTCCTGACTTTC. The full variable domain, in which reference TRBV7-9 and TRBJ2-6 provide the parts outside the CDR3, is DTGVSQNPRHKITKRGQNVTFRCDPISEHNRLYWYRQTLGQGPEFLTYFQNEAQLEKSRLLSDRFSAERPKGSFSTLEIQRTEQGDSAMYLCASSSTGERAGANVLTFGAGSRLTVL.

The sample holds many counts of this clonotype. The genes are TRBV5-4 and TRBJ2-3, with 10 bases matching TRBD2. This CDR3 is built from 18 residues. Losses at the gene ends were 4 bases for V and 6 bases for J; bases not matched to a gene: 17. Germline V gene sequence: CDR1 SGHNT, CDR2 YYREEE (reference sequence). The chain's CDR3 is CASSPIGALAGVSDTQYF. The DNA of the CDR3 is TGTGCCAGCAGCCCGATAGGGGCCCTAGCGGGAGTTTCGGATACGCAGTATTTT.

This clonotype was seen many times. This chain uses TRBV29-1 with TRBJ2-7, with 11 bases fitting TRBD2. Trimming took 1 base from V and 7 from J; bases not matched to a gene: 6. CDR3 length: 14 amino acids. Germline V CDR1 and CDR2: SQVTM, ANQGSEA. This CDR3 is CSVEGLAGTQEQYF. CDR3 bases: TGCAGCGTTGAAGGACTAGCGGGGACTCAGGAGCAGTACTTC.

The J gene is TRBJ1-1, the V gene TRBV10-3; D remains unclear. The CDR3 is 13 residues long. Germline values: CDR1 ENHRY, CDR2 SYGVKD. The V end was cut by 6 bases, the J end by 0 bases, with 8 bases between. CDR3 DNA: TGTGCCATCAGATATGAGATGAACACTGAAGCTTTCTTT. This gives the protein CAIRYEMNTEAFF.

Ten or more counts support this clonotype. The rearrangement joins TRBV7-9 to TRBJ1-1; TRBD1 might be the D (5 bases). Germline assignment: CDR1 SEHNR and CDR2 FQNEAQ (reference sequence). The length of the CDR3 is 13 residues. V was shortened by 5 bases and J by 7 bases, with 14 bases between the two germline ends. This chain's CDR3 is CASSLPGTVEAFF. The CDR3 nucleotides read TGTGCCAGCAGCCTCCCCGGGACGGTTGAAGCTTTCTTT.

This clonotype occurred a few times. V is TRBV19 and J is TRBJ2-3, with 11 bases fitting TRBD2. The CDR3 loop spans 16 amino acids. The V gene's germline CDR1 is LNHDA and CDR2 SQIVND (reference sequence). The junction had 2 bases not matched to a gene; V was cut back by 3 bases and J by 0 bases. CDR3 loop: CASSILAGGSTDTQYF. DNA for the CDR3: TGTGCCAGTAGTATTCTAGCGGGGGGCAGCACAGATACGCAGTATTTT.

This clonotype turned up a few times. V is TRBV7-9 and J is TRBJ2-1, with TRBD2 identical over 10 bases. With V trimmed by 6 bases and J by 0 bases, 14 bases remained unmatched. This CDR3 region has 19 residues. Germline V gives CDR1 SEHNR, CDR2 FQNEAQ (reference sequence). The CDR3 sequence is CASSHSISSGGSSYNEQFF. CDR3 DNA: TGTGCCAGCAGTCATTCTATCTCTAGCGGGGGTAGCTCCTACAATGAGCAGTTCTTC.

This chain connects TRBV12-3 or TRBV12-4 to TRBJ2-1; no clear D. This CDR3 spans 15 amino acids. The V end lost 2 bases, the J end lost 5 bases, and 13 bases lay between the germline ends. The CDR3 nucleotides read TGTGCCAGCAGTTTACTATTCGGTCTGAACAATGAGCAGTTCTTC. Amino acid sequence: CASSLLFGLNNEQFF.

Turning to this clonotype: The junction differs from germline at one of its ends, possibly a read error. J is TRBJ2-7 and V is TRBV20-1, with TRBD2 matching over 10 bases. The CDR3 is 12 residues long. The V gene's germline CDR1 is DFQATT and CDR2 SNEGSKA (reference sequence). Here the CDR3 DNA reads TGCAGTGCTTCTAGCGGGAGCTACGAGCGGTACTTC. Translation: CSASSGSYERYF.

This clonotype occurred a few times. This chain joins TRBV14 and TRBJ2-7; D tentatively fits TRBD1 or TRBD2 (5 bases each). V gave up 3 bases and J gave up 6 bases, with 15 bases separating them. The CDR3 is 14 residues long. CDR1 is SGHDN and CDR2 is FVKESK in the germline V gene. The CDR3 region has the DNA TGTGCCAGCAGCCACCCCGGGGCCGGGTTCGAGCAGTACTTC. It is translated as CASSHPGAGFEQYF.

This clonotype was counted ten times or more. The CDR3 here is CASSKQGLGNQPQHF. CDR3 nucleotide sequence: TGTGCCAGCAGCAAACAGGGGCTAGGCAATCAGCCCCAGCATTTT. The rearrangement links TRBV12-3 or TRBV12-4 to TRBJ1-5; 7 bases align to TRBD1. The CDR3 extends over 15 amino acids. J gave up 2 bases and V 6 bases, and 7 bases lay outside the gene matches.

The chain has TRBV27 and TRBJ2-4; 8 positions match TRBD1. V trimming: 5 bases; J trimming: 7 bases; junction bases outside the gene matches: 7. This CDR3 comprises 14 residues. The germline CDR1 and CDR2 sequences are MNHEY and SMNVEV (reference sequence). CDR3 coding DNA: TGTGCCAGCAGTCCGCAGGGGGCTCGCAACATTCAGTACTTC. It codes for CASSPQGARNIQYF.

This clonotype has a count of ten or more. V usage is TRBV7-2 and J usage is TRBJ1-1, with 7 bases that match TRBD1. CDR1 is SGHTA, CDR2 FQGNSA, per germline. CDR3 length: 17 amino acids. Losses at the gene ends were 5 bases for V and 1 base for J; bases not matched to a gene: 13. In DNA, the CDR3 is TGTGCCAGCAGCCATAGCCGTGGCAGGGGGTCGAACACTGAAGCTTTCTTT. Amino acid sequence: CASSHSRGRGSNTEAFF. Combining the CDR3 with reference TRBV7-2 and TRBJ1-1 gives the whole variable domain GAGVSQSPSNKVTEKGKDVELRCDPISGHTALYWYRQSLGQGLEFLIYFQGNSAPDKSGLPSDRFSAERTGGSVSTLTIQRTQQEDSAVYLCASSHSRGRGSNTEAFFGQGTRLTVV.

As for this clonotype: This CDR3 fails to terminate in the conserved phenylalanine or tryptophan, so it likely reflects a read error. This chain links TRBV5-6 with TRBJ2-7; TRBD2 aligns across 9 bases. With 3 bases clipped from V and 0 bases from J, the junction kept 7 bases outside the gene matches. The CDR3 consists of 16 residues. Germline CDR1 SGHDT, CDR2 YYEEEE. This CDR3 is CASSSAGGYVSYEQYS. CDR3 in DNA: TGTGCCAGCAGCTCGGCGGGGGGGTACGTCTCCTACGAGCAGTACTCC.

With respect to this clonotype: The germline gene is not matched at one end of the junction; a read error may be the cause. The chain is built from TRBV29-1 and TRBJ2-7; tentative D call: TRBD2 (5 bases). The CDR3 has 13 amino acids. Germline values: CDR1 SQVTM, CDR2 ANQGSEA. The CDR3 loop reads CSVEGTYEGAQSF. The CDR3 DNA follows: TGCAGCGTTGAAGGGACCTACGAGGGCGCGCAGTCCTTC.

CDR3 sequence: CASSLEGQGIYEQYF. The CDR3 DNA reads TGTGCCAGCAGCTTGGAGGGACAGGGTATATACGAGCAGTACTTC. The rearrangement links TRBV5-6 to TRBJ2-7; TRBD1 matches 9 bases. CDR1 is SGHDT, CDR2 YYEEEE, per germline. After removal of 0 bases from V and 4 bases from J, the junction contained 5 bases not matched to a gene. This CDR3 has 15 amino acids.

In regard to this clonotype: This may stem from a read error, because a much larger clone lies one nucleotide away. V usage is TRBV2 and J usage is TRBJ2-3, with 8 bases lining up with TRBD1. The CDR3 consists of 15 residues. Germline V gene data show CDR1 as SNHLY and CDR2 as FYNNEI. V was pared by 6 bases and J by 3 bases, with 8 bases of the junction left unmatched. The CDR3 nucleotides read TGTGCCAGCAGCCTGAGACAGGGGTGGACAGATACGCAGTATTTT. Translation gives CASSLRQGWTDTQYF.

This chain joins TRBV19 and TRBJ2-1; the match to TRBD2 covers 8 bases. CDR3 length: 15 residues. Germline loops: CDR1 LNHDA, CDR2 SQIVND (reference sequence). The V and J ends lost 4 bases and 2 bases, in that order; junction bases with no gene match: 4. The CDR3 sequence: CASSTTGGAYNEQFF. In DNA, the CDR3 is TGTGCCAGTAGTACAACGGGGGGGGCCTACAATGAGCAGTTCTTC.

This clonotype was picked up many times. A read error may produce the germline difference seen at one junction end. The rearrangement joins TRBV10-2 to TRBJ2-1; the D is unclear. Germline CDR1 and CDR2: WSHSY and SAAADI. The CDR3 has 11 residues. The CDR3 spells CASSESGLVLF. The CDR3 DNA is TGCGCCAGCAGTGAGTCGGGTCTTGTGCTCTTC.

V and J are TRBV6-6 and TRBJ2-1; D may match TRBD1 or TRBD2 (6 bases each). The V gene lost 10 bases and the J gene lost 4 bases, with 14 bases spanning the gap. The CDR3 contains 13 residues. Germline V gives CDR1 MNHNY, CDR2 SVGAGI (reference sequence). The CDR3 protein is CATSPGAYNEQFF. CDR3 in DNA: TGTGCCACCTCTCCGGGGGCGTACAATGAGCAGTTCTTC.

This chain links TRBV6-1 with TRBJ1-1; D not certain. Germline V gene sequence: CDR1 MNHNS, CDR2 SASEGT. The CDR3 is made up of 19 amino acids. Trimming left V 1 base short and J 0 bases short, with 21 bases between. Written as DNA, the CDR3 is TGTGCCAGCAGTGAAGACCGGGCAGTTGACTCCCTAATGAACACTGAAGCTTTCTTT. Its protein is CASSEDRAVDSLMNTEAFF.

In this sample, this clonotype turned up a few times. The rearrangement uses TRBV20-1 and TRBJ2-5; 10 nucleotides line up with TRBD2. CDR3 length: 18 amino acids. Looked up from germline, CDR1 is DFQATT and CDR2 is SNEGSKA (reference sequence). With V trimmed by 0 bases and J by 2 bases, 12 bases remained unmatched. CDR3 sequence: CSARDRRSGTSVQETQYF. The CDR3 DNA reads TGCAGTGCTAGAGATCGGAGATCCGGGACTAGCGTTCAAGAGACCCAGTACTTC.

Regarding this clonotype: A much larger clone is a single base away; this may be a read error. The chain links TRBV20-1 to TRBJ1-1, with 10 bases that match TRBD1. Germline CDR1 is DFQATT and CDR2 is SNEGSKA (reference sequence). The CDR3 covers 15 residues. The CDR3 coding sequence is TGCAGTGCTAGAGAGATGACAGGGGGCCAAACTGAAGCTCTCTTT. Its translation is CSAREMTGGQTEALF.

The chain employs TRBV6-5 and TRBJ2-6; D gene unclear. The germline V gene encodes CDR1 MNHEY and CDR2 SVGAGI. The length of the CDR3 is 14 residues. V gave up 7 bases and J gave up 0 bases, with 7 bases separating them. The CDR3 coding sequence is TGTGCCAGCACCGTGAGCTCTGGGGCCAACGTCCTGACTTTC. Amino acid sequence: CASTVSSGANVLTF.

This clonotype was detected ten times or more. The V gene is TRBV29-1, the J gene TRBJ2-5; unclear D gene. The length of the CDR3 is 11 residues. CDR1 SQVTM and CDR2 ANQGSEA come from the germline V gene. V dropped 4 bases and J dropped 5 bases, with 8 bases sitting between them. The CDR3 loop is CSVVVYETQYF. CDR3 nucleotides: TGCAGCGTTGTAGTCTACGAGACCCAGTACTTC.

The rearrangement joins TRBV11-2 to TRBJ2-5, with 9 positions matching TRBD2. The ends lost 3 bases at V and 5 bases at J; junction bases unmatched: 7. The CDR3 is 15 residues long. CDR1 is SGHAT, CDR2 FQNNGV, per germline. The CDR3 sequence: CASSFPGTSKETQYF. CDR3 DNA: TGTGCCAGCAGCTTTCCCGGGACTAGCAAGGAGACCCAGTACTTC. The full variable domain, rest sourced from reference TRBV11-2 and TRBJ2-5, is EAGVAQSPRYKIIEKRQSVAFWCNPISGHATLYWYQQILGQGPKLLIQFQNNGVVDDSQLPKDRFSAERLKGVDSTLKIQPAKLEDSAVYLCASSFPGTSKETQYFGPGTRLLVL.